This T cell receptor (beta chain) was found in a study of human T cells and chemical hapten exposure (dated by TCRdb to the early 2020s). Concerning the study at large: For sensitization, 2% DPC in acetone was applied to an approximately 2 cm by approximately 2 cm area of upper inner arm skin. About 29 alopecia patients gave blood for TCR sequencing at one to four time points (pre-sensitization, 2, 6 and 24 weeks). Blood samples were taken from patients before sensitization (week 0) and then at 2, 6 and about 24 weeks after DPC sensitization. The mostly female patient cohort included alopecia areata with under or over 50% scalp involvement, alopecia totalis and alopecia universalis. Libraries were pooled for sequencing, and variation in per-sample TCR yields was attributed mainly to small differences in library volumes within the pool. This study followed changes in the peripheral blood TCR repertoire in vivo during primary and secondary sensitization of alopecia patients to the hapten diphenylcyclopropenone (DPC). Throughout the approximately 23-week study period, patients were also given weekly therapeutic DPC doses on the scalp. Patch tests used Finn chambers with 0.01% DPC on the upper back, scored after 6 days by International Contact Dermatitis Research Group standards. Study-wide findings and limitations: Patch test score correlated positively with the number of PT1 expanded TCRs, reaching significance at thresholds 8, 16 and 32 but not at 4. DPC sensitization did not change how many TCRs were above 1 in 1000 frequency, and no evidence was found of alterations in global repertoire structure. All patients had alopecia, a presumed autoimmune disease, so their immune response might differ from that of healthy individuals. After repeated subsampling, changes were observed in the strength of the expansion versus patch-test correlation and in the threshold at which the correlation became significant. Significantly more large CDR3 similarity clusters were formed by expanded TCRs than by pre-sensitization or healthy control sets, consistent with antigen-driven responses.

As to this clonotype: No cognate antigen has been identified for it. No much larger clonotype is one base removed from it; base qualities were not supplied.

This sample's time point label indicates: patch test 1, 2 weeks after DPC sensitization. Per the publication, the treatment or condition label means: therapeutic diphenylcyclopropenone sensitization with weekly scalp DPC. At each patch-test visit, blood was drawn before the patch test was applied. Patients were considered eligible if aged 18 to 70, diagnosed with alopecia and deemed suitable for DPC therapy, and patients were excluded if pregnant. Total RNA was extracted from unfractionated whole blood that had been collected in Tempus Blood RNA tubes. The CDR3 spans 17 residues, from the cysteine through the phenylalanine. The only DNA kept is the CDR3, 51 bases in frame from the first base. Relative to germline, V is missing 3 bases and J is missing 7 bases, with 10 bases of the junction outside any gene match. Via the germline V gene (reference sequence), CDR1 is LNHDA and CDR2 SQIVND. Library creation used RACE. Sequencing was performed on a NextSeq 500. During library preparation, unique molecular identifiers were attached to individual cDNA molecules so that TCRs could be counted in a quantitative, reproducible way. Each blood RNA sample was used to sequence both TCR alpha and TCR beta chains. The study's processing was this. A median of roughly 99,000 TCRs per sample was observed, with a range of about 20,000 to 690,600. V, J and CDR3 annotation of the TCR reads was performed with the Decombinator software suite. For PS versus PT1 abundance plots, all samples were subsampled to the same number of TCRs (28,000). Expanded TCRs were defined as absent before sensitization and observed at least eight times at the 2-week time point. TCRdb handled the public reads itself, with Q25 trimming in fastp and clone calling in MiXCR, and kept productive beta chains. Each CDR3 protein appears once, grouped with its most common genes and DNA. The V and J calls were not made by the authors but by TCRdb's processing. In this sample the table shows over 85,000 distinct CDR3 sequences, 9.5% to 15% of which occur a single time. Approximately 2.1% of the sample comes from the top ten.

The sequencing here drew on whole blood, taken in connection with sensitization to the hapten diphenylcyclopropenone (DPC). Recombination linked TRBV19 to TRBJ2-1; the junction holds 12 bases that match TRBD2. The sequence came from a woman in her thirties or forties with alopecia areata. Some clones in this sample may be carry-over from other donors' samples. The nucleotides read TGTGCCAGTAGTATGACCCTCGGACTAGCGGGAAAAAATGAGCAGTTCTTC. It encodes CASSMTLGLAGKNEQFF.